The 31 T cell receptor beta chains below were found in one sample sequenced in a study of blood T cell repertoires in COVID-19. Profiling relied on immunoSEQ multiplex PCR, and the TCRdb table lists in-frame clones only, not all of them. The sample lists roughly 110,000 clones, 71% occurring once. Source material: peripheral blood. Every receptor here comes from a human donor with acute or convalescent COVID-19. The donor label of this sample is uncertain.

This clone is a singleton in its sample. The chain recombines TRBV4-1 with TRBJ2-3, with D perhaps TRBD2 (6 bases). The CDR3 covers 16 residues. Per the germline V gene, CDR1 is MGHRA and CDR2 is YSYEKL. Trimming took 3 bases from V and 0 from J, leaving 13 bases between them. Here the CDR3 DNA reads TGCGCCAGCAGCCAGGTCCCGGGGGTGAGCACAGATACGCAGTATTTT. Protein: CASSQVPGVSTDTQYF.

The J gene is TRBJ1-6, the V gene TRBV5-1; TRBD1 might be the D (6 bases). The V end was cut by 2 bases, the J end by 7 bases, with 16 bases between. Germline V gives CDR1 SGHRS, CDR2 YFSETQ. CDR3 size: 16 residues. The CDR3 reads CASSLGLARGNSPLHF. The CDR3 bases are TGCGCCAGCAGCTTAGGGTTGGCAAGGGGGAATTCACCCCTCCACTTT.

This clone has a count of ten or more. V is TRBV7-3 and J is TRBJ1-6; D might be TRBD1 (5 bases). The V and J ends lost 5 bases and 7 bases respectively, with 15 bases between them. The V gene's germline CDR1 is SGHTA and CDR2 FQGTGA. The length of the CDR3 is 15 residues. The CDR3 DNA reads as TGTGCCAGCAGCCCCCTGCCAAGGGGAAATTCACCCCTCCACTTT. Protein: CASSPLPRGNSPLHF.

The chain combines TRBV5-6 with TRBJ2-4; possibly TRBD2 for D (5 bases). V lost 0 bases and J 6 bases, leaving 10 bases between the germline ends. The CDR3 runs to 14 residues. Germline V lookup: CDR1 SGHDT, CDR2 YYEEEE. CDR3 in DNA: TGTGCCAGCAGCTTGGGGACGGGGTTAAACATTCAGTACTTC. Its translation is CASSLGTGLNIQYF.

This chain connects TRBV4-1 to TRBJ1-6, with D uncertain. CDR1 and CDR2 from the germline V gene are MGHRA and YSYEKL. The CDR3 runs to 16 residues. The V and J ends lost 4 bases and 5 bases respectively, with 15 bases between them. DNA for the CDR3: TGCGCCAGCAGCCCCCAGGATCACAGAGATAATTCACCCCTCCACTTT. Translation gives CASSPQDHRDNSPLHF.

The chain has TRBV15 and TRBJ2-2; TRBD1 agrees at 8 bases. V was pared by 6 bases and J by 4 bases, with 10 bases of the junction left unmatched. CDR3 length: 16 amino acids. From germline, CDR1 is LNHNV and CDR2 YYDKDF (reference sequence). CDR3 amino acids: CATRRPGQASTGELFF. The DNA for the CDR3 is TGTGCCACCAGGCGACCGGGACAGGCAAGCACCGGGGAGCTGTTTTTT.

The sample holds one count of this clone. The J gene is TRBJ2-1, the V gene TRBV30, with TRBD1 matching over 7 bases. Unmatched junction bases numbered 3, after V lost 1 base and J lost 3 bases. The CDR3 consists of 14 residues. Germline V lookup: CDR1 GTSNPN, CDR2 SVGIG (reference sequence). In DNA, the CDR3 is TGTGCCTGGAGTGCCGGGACAGACTACAATGAGCAGTTCTTC. Translating gives CAWSAGTDYNEQFF.

This sequence joins TRBV10-2 and TRBJ2-3, with 8 bases lining up with TRBD1. The V gene's germline CDR1 is WSHSY and CDR2 SAAADI. This CDR3 has 16 amino acids. The junction had 8 bases not matched to a gene; V was cut back by 4 bases and J by 2 bases. The CDR3 DNA follows: TGCGCCAGCAGTGGACCAGGGGGCGCCGACACAGATACGCAGTATTTT. Encoded protein: CASSGPGGADTDTQYF.

The chain couples TRBV20-1 to TRBJ2-1; D uncertain. CDR1 DFQATT and CDR2 SNEGSKA come from the germline V gene (reference sequence). V was cut by 3 bases and J by 3 bases, with 12 bases left in between. The CDR3 is 14 amino acids. The CDR3 here is CSASKTYLYNEQFF. CDR3 nucleotide sequence: TGCAGTGCTAGTAAGACTTACCTCTACAATGAGCAGTTCTTC.

The chain is built from TRBV6-5 and TRBJ2-4, with D possibly being TRBD2 (6 bases). Germline CDR1 MNHEY, CDR2 SVGAGI. The CDR3 is 15 residues long. Trimming removed 4 bases from V and 6 bases from J, with 16 bases in between. CDR3 in DNA: TGTGCCAGCAGTTCCACCCGGAGGGGCCCAAACATTCAGTACTTC. Its protein product is CASSSTRRGPNIQYF.

V gene TRBV2 combines with J gene TRBJ2-7, with 9 positions matching TRBD2. From germline, CDR1 is SNHLY and CDR2 FYNNEI. The CDR3 covers 15 residues. Trimming took 5 bases from V and 5 from J; bases not matched to a gene: 10. The CDR3 nucleotides read TGTGCCAGCAGTCTCCTGGGCGGGGGGGCCCACGAGCAGTACTTC. It encodes CASSLLGGGAHEQYF.

The chain has TRBV12-3 or TRBV12-4 and TRBJ1-5; D is perhaps TRBD1 (6 bases). The CDR3 contains 13 residues. The V gene lost 2 bases and the J gene lost 13 bases, with 15 bases spanning the gap. CDR3 protein: CASSLFGGGAQHF. The CDR3 DNA is TGTGCCAGCAGTTTATTCGGAGGGGGGGCGCAGCATTTT.

This chain joins TRBV28 and TRBJ2-5, with D perhaps TRBD2 (6 bases). This CDR3 has 14 residues. Germline values: CDR1 MDHEN, CDR2 SYDVKM. V was cut by 5 bases and J by 3 bases, with 13 bases left in between. The CDR3: CASSTRWGEETQYF. For the CDR3, the DNA is TGTGCCAGCAGTACCCGATGGGGGGAAGAGACCCAGTACTTC. Complete variable domain (other parts from reference TRBV28 and TRBJ2-5): DVKVTQSSRYLVKRTGEKVFLECVQDMDHENMFWYRQDPGLGLRLIYFSYDVKMKEKGDIPEGYSVSREKKERFSLILESASTNQTSMYLCASSTRWGEETQYFGPGTRLLVL.

The V call is TRBV19, the J call TRBJ2-1; D not resolved. Looked up from germline, CDR1 is LNHDA and CDR2 is SQIVND (reference sequence). Trimming removed 5 bases from V and 6 bases from J, with 14 bases in between. This CDR3 is 14 amino acids long. The CDR3 loop reads CASSLRRQPNEQFF. The CDR3 region has the DNA TGTGCCAGTAGTCTCCGTAGACAACCCAATGAGCAGTTCTTC. Full variable domain (remainder filled in from reference TRBV19 and TRBJ2-1): DGGITQSPKYLFRKEGQNVTLSCEQNLNHDAMYWYRQDPGQGLRLIYYSQIVNDFQKGDIAEGYSVSREKKESFPLTVTSAQKNPTAFYLCASSLRRQPNEQFFGPGTRLTVL.

In its sample, this clone was seen a few times. V is TRBV3-1 (or the pseudogene TRBV3-2) and J is TRBJ1-3, with D maybe TRBD1 (6 bases). Germline V gives CDR1 LGHDT, CDR2 YNNKEL (reference sequence). This CDR3 comprises 16 residues. V gave up 1 base and J gave up 0 bases, with 10 bases separating them. The CDR3 protein is CASSQGAGASGNTIYF. The CDR3 DNA follows: TGTGCCAGCAGCCAAGGTGCAGGGGCCTCTGGAAACACCATATATTTT.

DNA of the CDR3: TGCGCCAGCAGCTCCGGAGTAGCGGGGAGTACAGATACGCAGTATTTT. Translating it yields CASSSGVAGSTDTQYF. The rearrangement uses TRBV5-1 and TRBJ2-3; 8 nucleotides agree with TRBD2. The CDR3 has 16 residues. The V segment lost 3 bases and the J segment 3 bases; nucleotides outside the gene matches: 9. Germline loops: CDR1 SGHRS, CDR2 YFSETQ.

In its sample, this clone was seen a few times. The V call is TRBV5-6, the J call TRBJ1-3; 9 bases fit TRBD1. The V gene's germline CDR1 is SGHDT and CDR2 YYEEEE. The CDR3 length is 14 residues. Losses at the gene ends were 5 bases for V and 2 bases for J; bases not matched to a gene: 2. The DNA for the CDR3 is TGTGCCAGCAGACGGGACAGGGCTGGAAACACCATATATTTT. Translating it yields CASRRDRAGNTIYF.

In its sample, this clone was seen a few times. The CDR3 DNA follows: TGCGCCAGCAGCCAACACTCCCGGCGGATTTCCTACAATGAGCAGTTCTTC. Translation: CASSQHSRRISYNEQFF. J is TRBJ2-1 and V is TRBV4-1, with D uncertain. Deletions cut 2 bases from V and 1 base from J, with 15 bases between. This CDR3 has 17 amino acids. Germline CDR1 and CDR2: MGHRA and YSYEKL.

This clone was seen a few times. V is TRBV11-2 and J is TRBJ1-4; D is unclear. V was cut by 5 bases and J by 4 bases, with 11 bases left in between. CDR1 and CDR2 from the germline V gene are SGHAT and FQNNGV. The CDR3 runs 14 residues. DNA of the CDR3: TGTGCCAGCAGCCCGACAAGGATTAATGAAAAACTGTTTTTT. Its protein is CASSPTRINEKLFF.

Ten or more counts support this clone. The chain combines TRBV7-3 with TRBJ2-5; 9 positions match TRBD1. V dropped 3 bases and J dropped 5; count of bases not matched to a gene: 10. In germline, CDR1 is SGHTA, CDR2 FQGTGA. The CDR3 extends over 16 amino acids. CDR3 coding DNA: TGTGCCAGCAGCTTCTCTTCACCAGGGACAGGGGAGACCCAGTACTTC. It encodes CASSFSSPGTGETQYF.

The CDR3 sequence: CASSTRLAGGSNTGELFF. The CDR3 bases are TGTGCCAGCAGCACCCGACTAGCGGGGGGTTCGAACACCGGGGAGCTGTTTTTT. The chain carries TRBV5-8 and TRBJ2-2, with TRBD2 matching over 13 bases. Losses at the gene ends were 4 bases for V and 0 bases for J; bases not matched to a gene: 6. Germline V gene lookup returns CDR1 SGHTS and CDR2 YDEGEE. The CDR3 consists of 18 residues.

This rearrangement joins TRBV2 to TRBJ1-6, with TRBD1 matching 10 bases. There are 15 residues in the CDR3. V was pared by 8 bases and J by 7 bases, with 8 bases of the junction left unmatched. Germline assignment: CDR1 SNHLY and CDR2 FYNNEI. The CDR3 DNA sequence: TGTGCCAGCGACCCGGGACAGGGGCGGAATTCACCCCTCCACTTT. Its translation is CASDPGQGRNSPLHF.

This clone was seen a single time. V is TRBV30 and J is TRBJ1-4; the D gene is possibly TRBD1 (6 bases). The CDR3 has 11 amino acids. Trimming cost V 5 bases and J 10 bases, with 11 bases left between them. CDR1 and CDR2 (germline): GTSNPN, SVGIG (reference sequence). In nucleotides, the CDR3 is TGTGCCTGGGCCACAGGGAGAAAACTGTTTTTT. Its translation is CAWATGRKLFF. Variable domain in full (rest from reference TRBV30 and TRBJ1-4): SQTIHQWPATLVQPVGSPLSLECTVEGTSNPNLYWYRQAAGRGLQLLFYSVGIGQISSEVPQNLSASRPQDRQFILSSKKLLLSDSGFYLCAWATGRKLFFGSGTQLSVL.

The chain has TRBV2 and TRBJ1-1; D may be TRBD1 (6 bases). From germline, CDR1 is SNHLY and CDR2 FYNNEI. This CDR3 contains 14 residues. V gave up 8 bases and J gave up 1 base, with 14 bases separating them. The CDR3 DNA reads TGTGCCAGCGGAGCGGGACATTCGAACACTGAAGCTTTCTTT. It specifies CASGAGHSNTEAFF.

The V and J genes are TRBV30 and TRBJ2-7, with a weak D call TRBD1 (5 bases). CDR1 is GTSNPN and CDR2 is SVGIG in the germline V gene (reference sequence). Trimming cost V 4 bases and J 5 bases, with 27 bases left between them. This CDR3 contains 17 residues. In nucleotides, the CDR3 is TGTGCCTGGAATGGGGCAGGGCGAGTCGGCTTGAGGAACGAGCAGTACTTC. It is translated as CAWNGAGRVGLRNEQYF. Based on the CDR3 plus reference TRBV30 and TRBJ2-7, the full variable domain is SQTIHQWPATLVQPVGSPLSLECTVEGTSNPNLYWYRQAAGRGLQLLFYSVGIGQISSEVPQNLSASRPQDRQFILSSKKLLLSDSGFYLCAWNGAGRVGLRNEQYFGPGTRLTVT.

This chain links TRBV7-2 with TRBJ1-3, with D maybe TRBD1 (5 bases). Germline V gives CDR1 SGHTA, CDR2 FQGNSA. The CDR3 consists of 17 residues. V lost 2 bases and J lost 2, with 16 bases in between. For the CDR3, the DNA is TGTGCCAGCAGCTTAAGACCATCCAGGGAGGCTGGAAACACCATATATTTT. Amino acids: CASSLRPSREAGNTIYF.

This clone was counted between two and nine times. The rearrangement joins TRBV6-5 to TRBJ1-2; TRBD1 matches 12 bases. Germline lookup yields CDR1 MNHEY and CDR2 SVGAGI. The CDR3 sequence is 16 residues long. V dropped 2 bases and J dropped 8; count of bases not matched to a gene: 9. CDR3 DNA sequence: TGTGCCAGCAGTTACCGGGGGACAGGGGGCCATGAGGGCTACACCTTC. It translates to CASSYRGTGGHEGYTF.

V gene TRBV6-6 combines with J gene TRBJ1-5, with 7 nucleotides matching TRBD1. This CDR3 spans 16 amino acids. Germline V CDR1 and CDR2: MNHNY, SVGAGI (reference sequence). V dropped 8 bases and J dropped 0; count of bases not matched to a gene: 10. As DNA, the CDR3 is TGTGCCAGCTTACCGGGACAGCTTTATAGCAATCAGCCCCAGCATTTT. It translates to CASLPGQLYSNQPQHF.

This rearrangement joins TRBV5-5 to TRBJ2-2; TRBD2 is a possible D gene (6 bases). V lost 6 bases, J lost 1 base, and 19 bases lay in between. The CDR3 contains 17 residues. Germline V gene lookup returns CDR1 SGHKS and CDR2 YYEKEE (reference sequence). CDR3 residues: CASKASGLSVNTGELFF. The CDR3 DNA reads as TGTGCCAGCAAAGCAAGCGGGCTTTCAGTGAACACCGGGGAGCTGTTTTTT.

The chain is built from TRBV4-1 and TRBJ2-5; D remains unclear. The CDR3 spans 13 residues. V lost 1 base and J 5 bases, leaving 8 bases between the germline ends. Looked up from germline, CDR1 is MGHRA and CDR2 is YSYEKL. In DNA form, the CDR3 reads TGCGCCAGCAGCCAAGCAGTTTTGGAGACCCAGTACTTC. It is translated as CASSQAVLETQYF.

The genes are TRBV7-9 and TRBJ1-1, with a tentative D call TRBD1 (5 bases). V was cut by 3 bases and J by 1 base, with 12 bases left in between. CDR1 and CDR2 (germline): SEHNR, FQNEAQ (reference sequence). The CDR3 contains 15 residues. The CDR3 DNA reads TGTGCCAGCAGCTTCGCTCTAGGGGAGAACACTGAAGCTTTCTTT. Its translation: CASSFALGENTEAFF.